This T cell receptor beta chain was retrieved from a study of blood T cells in healthy people across ages. Looked up from germline, CDR1 is GTSNPN and CDR2 is SVGIG (reference sequence). The CDR3 is made up of 12 amino acids. Alongside a J-beta primer mix, a sample-barcoded 5' primer served in a second PCR lasting roughly 6 to 11 cycles. Sequencing yielded, for each sample, at least 2.5 million paired-end reads carrying CDR3. TCRdb used MiXCR to reprocess the 5' RACE reads, holding one entry per CDR3 protein. This sample carries 550,000 to 650,000 distinct CDR3 sequences, over 25% of them seen once, and the ten largest clones take over 3.5%. This sample was also put to use in a study of T cells of mothers and their children. From that report: Healthy Caucasian mothers, a few in number, and their six children were the donors. Each child gave approximately 2.8 million TCR beta CDR3 reads (each mother, over 9.5 million).

Sequenced sample: blood. The chain employs TRBV30 and TRBJ2-7, with 9 positions matching TRBD1. This clonotype was obtained from a boy between 2 and 10 years old in good health. CDR3 sequence (DNA): TGTGCTCTGGACAGGGGCGCCTACGAGCAGTACTTC. It specifies CALDRGAYEQYF. The variable domain in full, with the rest retrieved from reference TRBV30 and TRBJ2-7, is SQTIHQWPATLVQPVGSPLSLECTVEGTSNPNLYWYRQAAGRGLQLLFYSVGIGQISSEVPQNLSASRPQDRQFILSSKKLLLSDSGFYLCALDRGAYEQYFGPGTRLTVT.